These 29 T cell receptor beta chains were sequenced from one sample in a study of blood T cell repertoires in COVID-19. Repertoires were generated with immunoSEQ multiplex PCR, while TCRdb's copy carries only in-frame clones and drops some. The profile shows around 120,000 clones, 90% of them singletons. The specimen sequenced was peripheral blood. The receptors here all came from a woman aged 60-75 years with COVID-19, enrolled during active disease.

The chain couples TRBV29-1 to TRBJ2-2; 10 nucleotides agree with TRBD1. Per the germline V gene, CDR1 is SQVTM and CDR2 is ANQGSEA. The V and J ends lost 7 bases and 7 bases, in that order; junction bases with no gene match: 6. CDR3 length equals 13 residues. As DNA, the CDR3 is TGCAGCGCCCGGACAGGGGGTAACGGGGAGCTGTTTTTT. Its translation: CSARTGGNGELFF.

This rearrangement joins TRBV19 to TRBJ2-1; 11 positions agree with TRBD2. The CDR3 has 16 amino acids. V lost 0 bases, J lost 4 bases, and 2 bases stayed unmatched. In germline, CDR1 is LNHDA, CDR2 SQIVND (reference sequence). DNA for the CDR3: TGTGCCAGTAGTATAGAACTAGCGGGGGCATACAATGAGCAGTTCTTC. Translated: CASSIELAGAYNEQFF.

The rearrangement uses TRBV11-3 and TRBJ2-7; tentative D call: TRBD1 (6 bases). Germline lookup yields CDR1 SGHNT and CDR2 YENEEA. V lost 1 base to trimming and J lost 2 bases, with 12 bases between them. This CDR3 contains 15 residues. The CDR3 DNA reads as TGTGCCAGCAGCTTAGGCGGCAGGGGTCCCTACGAGCAGTACTTC. Protein: CASSLGGRGPYEQYF.

This chain uses TRBV2 with TRBJ1-2; a weak D match, TRBD1 (5 bases). CDR3 length: 15 residues. V was pared by 2 bases and J by 4 bases, with 14 bases between. Looked up from germline, CDR1 is SNHLY and CDR2 is FYNNEI. CDR3 nucleotides: TGTGCCAGCAGTGAACAAGACCTAGGGGTCTATGGCTACACCTTC. Amino acids: CASSEQDLGVYGYTF.

This sequence joins TRBV6-5 and TRBJ1-2, with TRBD1 matching 11 bases. CDR1 is MNHEY, CDR2 SVGAGI, per germline. The ends lost 5 bases at V and 8 bases at J; junction bases unmatched: 7. The CDR3 spans 14 residues. In DNA form, the CDR3 reads TGTGCCAGCAGTCGAGGGACAGGGGGTCAAGGCTACACCTTC. Translated, it gives CASSRGTGGQGYTF.

The chain joins TRBV7-3 to TRBJ2-1; D possibly corresponds to TRBD1 (6 bases). The V end lost 1 base, the J end lost 9 bases, and 13 bases lay between the germline ends. CDR3 length: 14 residues. Germline V lookup: CDR1 SGHTA, CDR2 FQGTGA. Here the CDR3 DNA reads TGTGCCAGCAGCTTAATTTCACAGGGCGCTGAGCAGTTCTTC. The encoded protein is CASSLISQGAEQFF.

CDR3 in amino acids: CSVIIRTSSYEQYF. CDR3 in DNA: TGCAGCGTTATAATACGGACTAGCTCCTACGAGCAGTACTTC. This sequence joins TRBV29-1 and TRBJ2-5; 7 bases align to TRBD2. The J call is uncertain, as TRBJ2-7 better fits the DNA end. The CDR3 sequence is 14 residues long. Germline-derived CDR1 and CDR2 are SQVTM and ANQGSEA.

The J gene is TRBJ1-1, the V gene TRBV25-1, with TRBD1 matching 11 bases. The CDR3 runs 17 residues. Trimming at V came to 4 bases and at J to 6 bases, leaving 13 bases not matched to a gene. CDR1 and CDR2 from the germline V gene are MGHDK and SYGVNS. CDR3 in DNA: TGTGCCAGCAGTGTGGGGGGGACAGGGGGAATCTGGGCTGAAGCTTTCTTT. This encodes CASSVGGTGGIWAEAFF.

The chain uses TRBV9 and TRBJ1-2; 9 positions match TRBD1. The J segment lost 2 bases and the V segment lost 2 bases, leaving 4 bases of the junction unmatched. The germline V gene encodes CDR1 SGDLS and CDR2 YYNGEE. The CDR3 loop spans 15 amino acids. The CDR3: CASSVGTGGNYGYTF. The CDR3 DNA is TGTGCCAGCAGCGTCGGTACAGGGGGCAACTATGGCTACACCTTC.

The chain carries TRBV24-1 and TRBJ2-1; 9 positions agree with TRBD1. Unmatched junction bases numbered 7, after V lost 3 bases and J lost 5 bases. Germline-derived CDR1 and CDR2 are KGHDR and SFDVKD. The CDR3 runs to 16 residues. The CDR3 spells CATSDRAGTGNNEQFF. Here the CDR3 DNA reads TGTGCCACCAGTGATCGCGCCGGGACAGGGAACAATGAGCAGTTCTTC.

This chain connects TRBV4-2 to TRBJ1-2; D gene uncertain. V gave up 0 bases and J gave up 2 bases, with 7 bases separating them. The CDR3 has 14 amino acids. CDR1 and CDR2 (germline): LGHNA, YNFKEQ. CDR3 sequence: CASSQDTGNYGYTF. CDR3 nucleotides: TGTGCCAGCAGCCAAGATACCGGGAACTATGGCTACACCTTC.

The chain is built from TRBV6-5 and TRBJ1-1, with D possibly being TRBD1 (6 bases). V lost 6 bases and J 0 bases, leaving 8 bases between the germline ends. CDR3 size: 13 residues. Per germline, CDR1 MNHEY and CDR2 SVGAGI. The CDR3 DNA reads as TGTGCCAGCAGAGGACAGATGAACACTGAAGCTTTCTTT. Encoded protein: CASRGQMNTEAFF.

V usage is TRBV3-1 (or the pseudogene TRBV3-2) and J usage is TRBJ2-5; D possibly corresponds to TRBD2 (6 bases). Per germline, CDR1 LGHDT and CDR2 YNNKEL (reference sequence). This CDR3 has 11 amino acids. Deletions cut 4 bases from V and 7 bases from J, with 7 bases between. This CDR3 reads CASSLGGTQYF. CDR3 sequence (DNA): TGTGCCAGCAGCCTCGGGGGGACCCAGTACTTC.

The J gene is TRBJ2-3, the V gene TRBV28; 9 bases line up with TRBD2. Germline V gives CDR1 MDHEN, CDR2 SYDVKM. Trimming took 11 bases from V and 4 from J; bases not matched to a gene: 10. CDR3 size: 14 residues. The CDR3 sequence is CAVGRGGGADTQYF. In DNA form, the CDR3 reads TGTGCCGTCGGCCGGGGCGGGGGGGCAGATACGCAGTATTTT.

The rearrangement joins TRBV7-9 to TRBJ2-2, with D perhaps matching TRBD1 (5 bases). The CDR3 sequence is 15 residues long. V lost 2 bases and J lost 4, with 11 bases in between. CDR1 and CDR2 (germline): SEHNR, FQNEAQ (reference sequence). The CDR3: CASSLQTVITGELFF. In DNA, the CDR3 is TGTGCCAGCAGCTTACAGACAGTCATCACCGGGGAGCTGTTTTTT.

This chain uses TRBV19 with TRBJ1-1; D might be TRBD1 (5 bases). CDR1 is LNHDA and CDR2 is SQIVND in the germline V gene (reference sequence). V gave up 2 bases and J gave up 0 bases, with 7 bases separating them. This CDR3 has 14 amino acids. The CDR3: CASSITGLNTEAFF. In DNA, the CDR3 is TGTGCCAGTAGTATAACAGGCCTGAACACTGAAGCTTTCTTT.

The rearrangement joins TRBV5-1 to TRBJ1-1; D might be TRBD1 (6 bases). This CDR3 comprises 14 residues. Between the trimmed V and J ends, which lost 6 bases and 0 bases, there was a span of 12 bases. Germline CDR1 and CDR2: SGHRS and YFSETQ. CDR3 residues: CASTRDKVNTEAFF. DNA of the CDR3: TGCGCCAGCACCCGGGACAAAGTGAACACTGAAGCTTTCTTT.

The V and J genes are TRBV5-1 and TRBJ2-2; D may be TRBD1 (5 bases). CDR1 and CDR2 (germline): SGHRS, YFSETQ. V shed 4 bases and J shed 7 bases, with 11 bases lying between them. The CDR3 has 13 amino acids. Here the CDR3 DNA reads TGCGCCAGCAGCCTCAGGGAAAACGGGGAGCTGTTTTTT. Translating gives CASSLRENGELFF.

The rearrangement joins TRBV15 to TRBJ1-6; 7 nucleotides match TRBD1. The V segment lost 10 bases and the J segment 4 bases; nucleotides outside the gene matches: 7. The CDR3 sequence is 14 residues long. Germline loops: CDR1 LNHNV, CDR2 YYDKDF (reference sequence). The CDR3 region has the DNA TGTGCCATCTCCCCGGGACAGTATAATTCACCCCTCCACTTT. This encodes CAISPGQYNSPLHF.

In nucleotides, the CDR3 is TGCGCCAGCAGCCAAGACCACAGTTCCCCCTTATATGGCTACACCTTC. It is translated as CASSQDHSSPLYGYTF. This chain uses TRBV4-3 with TRBJ1-2; no definite D call. Trimming pared 0 bases from V and 5 bases from J, leaving 16 bases between. This CDR3 is built from 16 residues. Germline CDR1 is LGHNA and CDR2 is YSLEER.

This sequence joins TRBV7-8 and TRBJ2-2; TRBD1 matches at 7 bases. V shed 5 bases and J 1 base; nucleotides not matched to a gene: 4. Germline V CDR1 and CDR2: SGHVS, FQNEAQ. CDR3 length: 15 residues. The CDR3 spells CASSPDRLNTGELFF. The CDR3, as DNA: TGTGCCAGCAGCCCGGACAGGTTGAACACCGGGGAGCTGTTTTTT.

This clone was seen once. The CDR3 spells CARSAVASTEAFF. In nucleotides, the CDR3 is TGTGCCCGCTCCGCGGTTGCGAGCACTGAAGCTTTCTTT. This chain connects TRBV12-5 to TRBJ1-1; D is uncertain. The CDR3 is 13 residues long. Germline V CDR1 and CDR2: LGHNT, FRNRAP.

The chain links TRBV7-6 to TRBJ2-1, with 11 bases matching TRBD2. Trimming at V came to 1 base and at J to 9 bases, leaving 8 bases not matched to a gene. The CDR3 runs 16 residues. Germline CDR1 and CDR2: SGHVS and FNYEAQ. CDR3 bases: TGTGCCAGCAGCTTAGATTATAGCGGGGGGGCCGGTGAGCAGTTCTTC. This translates into CASSLDYSGGAGEQFF.

This chain connects TRBV7-2 to TRBJ2-7; 9 bases fit TRBD1. V lost 3 bases to trimming and J lost 2 bases; unmatched junction nucleotides: 5. The length of the CDR3 is 15 residues. Germline CDR1 reads SGHTA; CDR2 reads FQGNSA. The CDR3 sequence is CASSFQGQGAYEQYF. CDR3 bases: TGTGCCAGCAGCTTTCAGGGACAGGGAGCCTACGAGCAGTACTTC.

CDR3 region: CASSEAPGQGGTDTQYF. CDR3 in DNA: TGTGCCAGCAGTGAAGCGCCCGGACAGGGTGGTACAGATACGCAGTATTTT. The genes are TRBV6-1 and TRBJ2-3; TRBD1 aligns across 8 bases. The V segment lost 0 bases and the J segment 3 bases; nucleotides outside the gene matches: 8. There are 17 residues in the CDR3. Germline V gene lookup returns CDR1 MNHNS and CDR2 SASEGT.

The gene calls are TRBV19 and TRBJ1-2, with 9 bases lining up with TRBD1. Per the germline V gene, CDR1 is LNHDA and CDR2 is SQIVND (reference sequence). This CDR3 is built from 16 residues. Trimming removed 5 bases from V and 2 bases from J; junction bases left unmatched: 9. The CDR3 DNA reads TGTGCCAGTAGTGAACAGGGGGCTCGGGGAAACTATGGCTACACCTTC. Protein sequence: CASSEQGARGNYGYTF.

This clone was counted once. This chain connects TRBV7-9 to TRBJ1-6; no definite D call. The ends were cut back, 5 bases at V and 7 bases at J, with 9 bases in the middle. The V gene's germline CDR1 is SEHNR and CDR2 FQNEAQ (reference sequence). The CDR3 totals 13 residues. Here the CDR3 reads CASSRAPNSPLHF. CDR3 in DNA: TGTGCCAGCAGCAGGGCCCCGAATTCACCCCTCCACTTT.

DNA of the CDR3: TGTGCCAGCAGTTATCTCGCGGGGGGGAGGGAGACCCAGTACTTC. Protein product: CASSYLAGGRETQYF. V and J are TRBV6-2 or TRBV6-3 and TRBJ2-5; the match to TRBD2 covers 9 bases. J lost 5 bases, V lost 3 bases, and 7 bases had no gene match. The CDR3 runs to 15 residues. Germline lookup yields CDR1 MNHEY and CDR2 SVGEGT.

The rearrangement uses TRBV7-2 and TRBJ2-2; maybe TRBD1 (6 bases). V was cut by 4 bases and J by 0 bases, with 15 bases left in between. Per the germline V gene, CDR1 is SGHTA and CDR2 is FQGNSA. The CDR3 is 17 amino acids. The CDR3 is CASSYVGQTANTGELFF. CDR3 DNA sequence: TGTGCCAGCAGCTATGTTGGACAGACAGCGAACACCGGGGAGCTGTTTTTT.